What follows are 13 T cell receptor beta chains derived from one specimen sequenced in a study of shared clonotypes between healthy human individuals (dated by TCRdb to 2018 to 2021). Libraries were made using the immunoSEQ multiplex PCR assay. Here the immuneACCESS table is served through TCRdb, limited to in-frame sequences with V and J called. Missing clones are a known gap in these copies; in checked studies unresolved V genes cover under half, and the rest lacks a known reason. The sample table lists under 600,000 clones, 95% to 98% of them with a count of one. Clones ranked in the top ten supply approximately 0.3% of the sample. CD8 naive samples consisted of CD45RO-negative cells that were positively selected for CCR7, yielding a CD45RA+CCR7+ population without TemRA cells. The specimen sequenced was naive CD8+ T cells sorted from blood. Per the publication, the cell subset or site label means: CD45RA+CCR7+. The origin of the receptors is a man younger than 45 in good health.

The chain couples TRBV18 to TRBJ2-4; D remains ambiguous. Trimming removed 5 bases at V and 5 bases at J, with 7 bases between. CDR3 length equals 12 residues. Per germline, CDR1 KGHSH and CDR2 LQKENI. The CDR3 region is CASSDGQNIQYF. DNA of the CDR3: TGTGCCAGCTCAGACGGGCAAAACATTCAGTACTTC. Together with reference TRBV18 and TRBJ2-4, the CDR3 gives the full variable domain: NAGVMQNPRHLVRRRGQEARLRCSPMKGHSHVYWYRQLPEEGLKFMVYLQKENIIDESGMPKERFSAEFPKEGPSILRIQQVVRGDSAAYFCASSDGQNIQYFGAGTRLSVL.

The rearrangement uses TRBV27 and TRBJ2-7, with 11 positions matching TRBD1. Germline V CDR1 and CDR2: MNHEY, SMNVEV (reference sequence). V lost 5 bases and J lost 1; bases outside the gene matches: 4. The CDR3 covers 15 residues. The CDR3 loop reads CASSPGTGGSYEQYF. The CDR3 nucleotides read TGTGCCAGCAGTCCCGGGACAGGGGGTTCCTACGAGCAGTACTTC.

The gene calls are TRBV9 and TRBJ2-1; weak D call: TRBD2 (6 bases). This CDR3 contains 16 residues. With 0 bases removed from V and 8 bases from J, the gap between germline ends came to 18 bases. Germline CDR1 and CDR2: SGDLS and YYNGEE. This chain's CDR3 is CASSVGGGSELDEQFF. As DNA, the CDR3 is TGTGCCAGCAGCGTAGGGGGAGGTTCTGAGTTGGATGAGCAGTTCTTC.

The rearrangement links TRBV10-3 to TRBJ2-5, with D tentatively TRBD1 (5 bases). Deletions cut 0 bases from V and 5 bases from J, with 13 bases between. The CDR3 is 15 residues long. Germline assignment: CDR1 ENHRY and CDR2 SYGVKD. The CDR3 loop is CAISESSRAGETQYF. The CDR3 DNA reads TGTGCCATCAGTGAGTCGTCACGGGCAGGGGAGACCCAGTACTTC.

The chain couples TRBV29-1 to TRBJ2-3, with 7 bases matching TRBD2. The CDR3 extends over 14 amino acids. The V gene's germline CDR1 is SQVTM and CDR2 ANQGSEA. V was clipped by 3 bases and J by 2 bases; unmatched bases: 5. This CDR3 is CSVDLAATTDTQYF. The DNA for the CDR3 is TGCAGCGTTGACCTAGCGGCTACCACAGATACGCAGTATTTT.

This chain joins TRBV19 and TRBJ1-4, with 8 bases identical to TRBD1. After removal of 9 bases from V and 7 bases from J, the junction contained 13 bases not matched to a gene. Germline V CDR1 and CDR2: LNHDA, SQIVND (reference sequence). The CDR3 length is 15 residues. This CDR3 is CASLESRGHGEKLFF. CDR3 DNA: TGTGCCAGCCTAGAGAGCAGGGGGCATGGTGAAAAACTGTTTTTT.

The chain carries TRBV6-5 and TRBJ1-4; TRBD1 might be the D (5 bases). The germline V gene has CDR1 MNHEY and CDR2 SVGAGI. The CDR3 extends over 13 amino acids. Trimming stripped 8 bases from V and 5 bases from J, with 12 bases between. CDR3 sequence reads: CASAREGNEKLFF. The CDR3 coding sequence is TGTGCCAGCGCCAGGGAGGGGAATGAAAAACTGTTTTTT.

The rearrangement uses TRBV29-1 and TRBJ2-7; D is possibly TRBD2 (6 bases). The CDR3 consists of 13 residues. Germline-derived CDR1 and CDR2 are SQVTM and ANQGSEA. Trimming cost V 6 bases and J 5 bases, with 17 bases left between them. CDR3 DNA sequence: TGCAGCGTGGAGGCGGGGATGGGTAACGAGCAGTACTTC. As protein: CSVEAGMGNEQYF.

This chain links TRBV28 with TRBJ2-7; TRBD2 agrees at 13 bases. Germline-derived CDR1 and CDR2 are MDHEN and SYDVKM. The CDR3 extends over 21 amino acids. J gave up 2 bases and V 6 bases, and 22 bases lay outside the gene matches. The CDR3 sequence: CASSQQIPRDRGLAGPYEQYF. DNA of the CDR3: TGTGCCAGCAGCCAGCAGATACCCCGGGACAGGGGACTAGCGGGGCCCTACGAGCAGTACTTC. The full variable domain, in which reference TRBV28 and TRBJ2-7 provide the parts outside the CDR3, is DVKVTQSSRYLVKRTGEKVFLECVQDMDHENMFWYRQDPGLGLRLIYFSYDVKMKEKGDIPEGYSVSREKKERFSLILESASTNQTSMYLCASSQQIPRDRGLAGPYEQYFGPGTRLTVT.

V usage is TRBV10-2 and J usage is TRBJ2-7, with D perhaps TRBD2 (6 bases). V lost 3 bases to trimming and J lost 3 bases, with 18 bases between them. The CDR3 totals 16 residues. CDR1 is WSHSY and CDR2 is SAAADI in the germline V gene. DNA of the CDR3: TGCGCCAGCAGTGACCCTCACCGGGACTCGAACTACGAGCAGTACTTC. This encodes CASSDPHRDSNYEQYF.

The V and J genes are TRBV29-1 and TRBJ2-7; TRBD2 might be the D (7 bases). V lost 6 bases, J lost 3 bases, and 24 bases lay in between. Germline V gene data show CDR1 as SQVTM and CDR2 as ANQGSEA. The length of the CDR3 is 16 residues. CDR3 region: CSVLGGVRGPLYEQYF. CDR3 coding DNA: TGCAGCGTCCTTGGGGGGGTCAGGGGCCCCCTCTACGAGCAGTACTTC.

The gene calls are TRBV7-6 and TRBJ2-2, with TRBD2 matching over 9 bases. The germline CDR1 and CDR2 sequences are SGHVS and FNYEAQ. V lost 5 bases, J lost 6 bases, and 7 bases stayed unmatched. The CDR3 is 15 amino acids. DNA for the CDR3: TGTGCCAGCAGCCCCCGACTAGCGGAGGCCGGGGAGCTGTTTTTT. Encoded protein: CASSPRLAEAGELFF. The full variable domain, in which reference TRBV7-6 and TRBJ2-2 provide the parts outside the CDR3, is GAGVSQSPRYKVTKRGQDVALRCDPISGHVSLYWYRQALGQGPEFLTYFNYEAQQDKSGLPNDRFSAERPEGSISTLTIQRTEQRDSAMYRCASSPRLAEAGELFFGEGSRLTVL.

The V call is TRBV5-4, the J call TRBJ2-7; no reliable D call. The CDR3 has 12 residues. CDR1 and CDR2 from the germline V gene are SGHNT and YYREEE (reference sequence). V lost 4 bases, J lost 5 bases, and 10 bases lay in between. This chain's CDR3 is CASSVWAHEQYF. The CDR3, as DNA: TGTGCCAGCAGCGTTTGGGCCCACGAGCAGTACTTC.